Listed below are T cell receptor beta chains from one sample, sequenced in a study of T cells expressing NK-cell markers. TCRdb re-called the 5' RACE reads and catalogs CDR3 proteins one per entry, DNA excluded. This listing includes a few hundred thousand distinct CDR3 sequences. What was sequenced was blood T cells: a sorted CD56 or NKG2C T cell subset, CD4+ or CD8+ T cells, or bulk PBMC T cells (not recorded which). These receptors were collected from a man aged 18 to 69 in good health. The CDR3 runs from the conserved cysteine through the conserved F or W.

CDR3: CASSFEPSGGSGAYTQYF
V: TRBV5-1
J: TRBJ2-3

CDR3: CASSMRTSGANGGETQYF
V: TRBV5-1
J: TRBJ2-5

CDR3: CASRGLAGRKDPDTQYF
V: TRBV12-3/TRBV12-4
J: TRBJ2-3

CDR3: CASSFTGTAYYEQYF
V: TRBV3-1
J: TRBJ2-7

CDR3: CASSSQPGNNSPLHF
V: TRBV7-2
J: TRBJ1-6

CDR3: CASSPEVASGTTDTQYF
V: TRBV5-1
J: TRBJ2-3

CDR3: CSALAPQGGHNEQFF
V: TRBV20-1
J: TRBJ2-1

CDR3: CASSQGLDYEQYF
V: TRBV7-2
J: TRBJ2-7

CDR3: CASRSPATTNEKLFF
V: TRBV28
J: TRBJ1-4

CDR3: CASSQTPGTFGGEQYF
V: TRBV4-2
J: TRBJ2-7

CDR3: CASSHLAGGRSDTQYF
V: TRBV3-1
J: TRBJ2-3

CDR3: CASSPDRSLYYEQYF
V: TRBV27
J: TRBJ2-7